A single sample gave rise to the 27 T cell receptor beta chains below, sequenced in a study of blood T cell repertoires in COVID-19. Libraries were prepared by immunoSEQ multiplex PCR; TCRdb keeps only in-frame clonotypes and omits some of them. The sample lists over 250,000 clones, roughly 85% seen once, with roughly 4.6% in the top ten. The specimen was peripheral blood. These receptors came from a man aged 50-60 years with active or convalescent COVID-19.

This clone came up once. Because the CDR3's place on the DNA is in doubt, the DNA is left out and the CDR3 is given as listed by TCRdb. The rearrangement joins TRBV28 to TRBJ1-4; the table's D call, TRBD1, has no DNA check behind it. Per the germline V gene, CDR1 is MDHEN and CDR2 is SYDVKM. With termini counted, the CDR3 has 14 amino acids. CDR3 sequence reads: CASSSSDREEKLFF.

The chain couples TRBV19 to TRBJ2-1; 8 bases are a match to TRBD2. V was pared by 5 bases and J by 6 bases, with 12 bases of the junction left unmatched. The CDR3 covers 16 residues. Germline-derived CDR1 and CDR2 are LNHDA and SQIVND (reference sequence). Here the CDR3 DNA reads TGTGCCAGTAGTCCCCATTCGGGAGGGTCTTCCAATGAGCAGTTCTTC. Translation: CASSPHSGGSSNEQFF. Based on the CDR3 plus reference TRBV19 and TRBJ2-1, the full variable domain is DGGITQSPKYLFRKEGQNVTLSCEQNLNHDAMYWYRQDPGQGLRLIYYSQIVNDFQKGDIAEGYSVSREKKESFPLTVTSAQKNPTAFYLCASSPHSGGSSNEQFFGPGTRLTVL.

This clone was found a few times. V usage is TRBV23-1 and J usage is TRBJ1-1; 7 bases fit TRBD1. TRBV23-1 is an open reading frame, and its role is uncertain. V was clipped by 2 bases and J by 4 bases; unmatched bases: 4. The CDR3 is 14 amino acids. CDR3 coding DNA: TGCGCCAGCAGTCAAGGGAACAGGGGCACTGAAGCTTTCTTT. It translates to CASSQGNRGTEAFF.

The chain joins TRBV21-1 to TRBJ1-6. TRBV21-1 is a documented pseudogene. The CDR3 loop spans 14 amino acids. The CDR3 bases are TGTGCCAGCAGAGCCGGGGTTCTGAATTCACCCCTCCACTTT. This codes for CASRAGVLNSPLHF.

This rearrangement joins TRBV7-9 to TRBJ2-1; 8 bases line up with TRBD2. CDR1 SEHNR and CDR2 FQNEAQ come from the germline V gene (reference sequence). The V gene end was trimmed by 4 bases and the J gene end by 7 bases; junction bases not matched to a gene: 12. The CDR3 has 16 amino acids. The CDR3 sequence: CASSSRLSGRYNEQFF. CDR3 nucleotides: TGTGCCAGCAGCTCACGATTGAGCGGGAGATATAATGAGCAGTTCTTC.

The CDR3 bases are TGTGCCAGCTCCCAGACTTTTCGGAGAGTAGAGACCCAGTACTTC. It encodes CASSQTFRRVETQYF. The chain employs TRBV6-5 and TRBJ2-5; D call uncertain. V lost 8 bases and J lost 4, with 20 bases in between. From germline, CDR1 is MNHEY and CDR2 SVGAGI. This CDR3 has 15 amino acids.

The V call is TRBV11-3, the J call TRBJ2-1, with 8 positions matching TRBD2. Germline CDR1 is SGHNT and CDR2 is YENEEA. V dropped 4 bases and J dropped 7; count of bases not matched to a gene: 12. This CDR3 contains 16 residues. CDR3 DNA: TGTGCCAGCAGCTCCACGGGACTAGGCCTCCTGAATGAGCAGTTCTTC. This codes for CASSSTGLGLLNEQFF.

CDR3 DNA sequence: TGTGCCAGCAGTCTTAGCGTCGAGCAGTACTTC. Encoded protein: CASSLSVEQYF. This chain joins TRBV6-5 and TRBJ2-7, with D tentatively TRBD2 (5 bases). V was shortened by 5 bases and J by 6 bases, with 8 bases between the two germline ends. The CDR3 is 11 residues long. The germline V gene has CDR1 MNHEY and CDR2 SVGAGI.

This chain joins TRBV19 and TRBJ1-2, with D uncertain. The V end lost 6 bases, the J end lost 2 bases, and 13 bases lay between the germline ends. The CDR3 contains 14 residues. Germline-derived CDR1 and CDR2 are LNHDA and SQIVND (reference sequence). The CDR3 region has the DNA TGTGCCAGTAGGCCCGAGGGCAGAAACTATGGCTACACCTTC. Protein: CASRPEGRNYGYTF.

The chain has TRBV6-2 or TRBV6-3 and TRBJ1-5, with a weak D call TRBD1 (5 bases). Germline V gene data show CDR1 as MNHEY and CDR2 as SVGEGT. The CDR3 loop spans 16 amino acids. Trimming cost V 2 bases and J 4 bases, with 15 bases left between them. The CDR3 nucleotides read TGTGCCAGCAGTTACGGGGGGATCCGGCGGAATCAGCCCCAGCATTTT. This encodes CASSYGGIRRNQPQHF.

The rearrangement links TRBV7-2 to TRBJ2-1; D unresolved. Between the trimmed V and J ends, which lost 5 bases and 5 bases, there was a span of 13 bases. Germline assignment: CDR1 SGHTA and CDR2 FQGNSA. The CDR3 length is 14 residues. CDR3 in amino acids: CASSPLTNNNEQFF. CDR3 nucleotide sequence: TGTGCCAGCAGCCCACTCACCAATAACAATGAGCAGTTCTTC.

The gene calls are TRBV24-1 and TRBJ1-4, with 8 bases identical to TRBD1. There are 16 residues in the CDR3. Germline CDR1 KGHDR, CDR2 SFDVKD. V shed 7 bases and J 0 bases; nucleotides not matched to a gene: 6. The DNA of the CDR3 is TGTGCCACCAGGCACACAGGGGGGGCAACTAATGAAAAACTGTTTTTT. Encoded protein: CATRHTGGATNEKLFF.

The chain couples TRBV19 to TRBJ1-1, with a possible D match to TRBD1 (5 bases). CDR1 and CDR2 from the germline V gene are LNHDA and SQIVND (reference sequence). The CDR3 contains 16 residues. The V and J ends lost 8 bases and 1 base respectively, with 20 bases between them. CDR3 region: CASGTWGGSRNTEAFF. Written as DNA, the CDR3 is TGTGCCAGTGGCACCTGGGGGGGGAGTAGGAACACTGAAGCTTTCTTT.

V and J are TRBV21-1 and TRBJ2-2; the table assigns TRBD2, which was not confirmed against the DNA. TRBV21-1 is an annotated pseudogene. CDR3 length: 17 amino acids. CDR3 coding DNA: TGTGCCAGCAGCAATTCGGGGGGCGGGCCCGGGCCGGGGGAGCTGTTTTTT. This translates into CASSNSGGGPGPGELFF.

The V call is TRBV6-2 or TRBV6-3, the J call TRBJ2-3, with 11 bases identical to TRBD2. The CDR3 runs 15 residues. From germline, CDR1 is MNHEY and CDR2 SVGEGT. V lost 5 bases and J lost 4; bases outside the gene matches: 5. CDR3 sequence: CASSAGLAGADTQYF. CDR3 bases: TGTGCCAGCAGTGCTGGACTAGCGGGTGCAGATACGCAGTATTTT.

Note on this clone: Sequence at one end of the junction differs from germline and may be a read error. The chain is built from TRBV4-2 and TRBJ1-1; D is ambiguous. CDR3 size: 15 residues. Germline-derived CDR1 and CDR2 are LGHNA and YNFKEQ. CDR3 in amino acids: CASSQDSGISTETFF. The CDR3 DNA reads TGTGCCAGCAGCCAAGATTCGGGTATTAGCACTGAAACTTTCTTT.

The table lists this clone with a count of one. The genes are TRBV27 and TRBJ2-3; no definite D call. V was pared by 4 bases and J by 9 bases, with 14 bases between. The CDR3 loop spans 13 amino acids. Germline V gene data show CDR1 as MNHEY and CDR2 as SMNVEV (reference sequence). The CDR3 loop is CASSCCLSKTQYF. CDR3 in DNA: TGTGCCAGCAGTTGTTGTTTGTCCAAAACGCAGTATTTT.

This clone occurred a few times. The rearrangement uses TRBV2 and TRBJ1-2; 7 bases fit TRBD1. The CDR3 runs to 15 residues. In germline, CDR1 is SNHLY, CDR2 FYNNEI. With V trimmed by 5 bases and J by 3 bases, 9 bases remained unmatched. The CDR3, as DNA: TGTGCCAGCAGTAAAGGAGGGGGCGAAGACTATGGCTACACCTTC. This translates into CASSKGGGEDYGYTF. Supplemented by reference TRBV2 and TRBJ1-2, the full variable domain reads EPEVTQTPSHQVTQMGQEVILRCVPISNHLYFYWYRQILGQKVEFLVSFYNNEISEKSEIFDDQFSVERPDGSNFTLKIRSTKLEDSAMYFCASSKGGGEDYGYTFGSGTRLTVV.

This clone appeared a single time. This chain joins TRBV28 and TRBJ2-2, with 11 bases matching TRBD1. The CDR3 is 15 amino acids. Trimming took 8 bases from V and 7 from J; bases not matched to a gene: 9. Germline CDR1 is MDHEN and CDR2 is SYDVKM. This chain's CDR3 is CASGQDRGLGGELFF. CDR3 coding DNA: TGTGCCAGCGGCCAGGACAGGGGGCTGGGCGGGGAGCTGTTTTTT.

This chain connects TRBV6-5 to TRBJ2-3; TRBD2 matches at 10 bases. The germline V gene has CDR1 MNHEY and CDR2 SVGAGI. This CDR3 has 14 residues. The junction had 5 bases not matched to a gene; V was cut back by 5 bases and J by 6 bases. CDR3 sequence (DNA): TGTGCCAGCAGTAGCGGGGGGGACTTGGATACGCAGTATTTT. Its protein product is CASSSGGDLDTQYF.

This clone was seen a single time. The rearrangement uses TRBV28 and TRBJ2-1; no definite D call. The V end lost 2 bases, the J end lost 6 bases, and 14 bases lay between the germline ends. Germline loops: CDR1 MDHEN, CDR2 SYDVKM. The CDR3 spans 15 residues. The CDR3 region is CASSLVVPAGNEQFF. Here the CDR3 DNA reads TGTGCCAGCAGTTTAGTAGTACCTGCTGGCAATGAGCAGTTCTTC.

About this clone itself: The germline gene is not matched at one end of the junction; a read error may be the cause. The gene calls are TRBV30 and TRBJ1-1; D is uncertain. Germline assignment: CDR1 GTSNPN and CDR2 SVGIG (reference sequence). This CDR3 region has 11 residues. The CDR3 DNA reads TGTGCCTGGAGTGTACTCGGGCCGGGGTACTTT. It specifies CAWSVLGPGYF.

V gene TRBV12-5 combines with J gene TRBJ2-3; perhaps TRBD1 as D (7 bases). V shed 3 bases and J shed 4 bases, with 26 bases lying between them. The germline CDR1 and CDR2 sequences are LGHNT and FRNRAP. The CDR3 is 19 amino acids. The CDR3 DNA reads as TGTGCTAGTGGTTTACGAAACCATAGGGGCAGGGGGGCCCCAGATACGCAGTATTTT. Its translation is CASGLRNHRGRGAPDTQYF.

In its sample, this clone was seen once. The chain joins TRBV12-3 or TRBV12-4 to TRBJ2-3; D is unresolved. V was trimmed by 7 bases and J by 2 bases, leaving 10 bases between them. CDR3 size: 13 residues. The DNA of the CDR3 is TGTGCCAGCACAAGGAGACTCACAGATACGCAGTATTTT. Amino acid sequence: CASTRRLTDTQYF.

CDR3 nucleotide sequence: TGTGCCAGCTCACCCACGACAGGGGGCGCTCCCTACGAGCAGTACTTC. Its protein is CASSPTTGGAPYEQYF. The rearrangement uses TRBV18 and TRBJ2-7, with TRBD1 identical over 10 bases. Trimming at V came to 3 bases and at J to 2 bases, leaving 7 bases not matched to a gene. In germline, CDR1 is KGHSH, CDR2 LQKENI. This CDR3 comprises 16 residues.

V gene TRBV7-2 combines with J gene TRBJ1-5, with TRBD1 as a possible D gene (6 bases). Germline V gives CDR1 SGHTA, CDR2 FQGNSA. V lost 4 bases and J 0 bases, leaving 13 bases between the germline ends. The CDR3 runs to 16 residues. The CDR3 DNA follows: TGTGCCAGCAGCTCCCAGGGGCTGACTAGCAATCAGCCCCAGCATTTT. Translating gives CASSSQGLTSNQPQHF.

This chain joins TRBV7-9 and TRBJ2-3, with 8 bases that match TRBD1. In germline, CDR1 is SEHNR, CDR2 FQNEAQ (reference sequence). Unmatched junction bases numbered 12, after V lost 5 bases and J lost 2 bases. The CDR3 covers 17 residues. Written as DNA, the CDR3 is TGTGCCAGCAGCCCGCCCCCTGGACAGGGACCCACAGATACGCAGTATTTT. Amino acid sequence: CASSPPPGQGPTDTQYF.